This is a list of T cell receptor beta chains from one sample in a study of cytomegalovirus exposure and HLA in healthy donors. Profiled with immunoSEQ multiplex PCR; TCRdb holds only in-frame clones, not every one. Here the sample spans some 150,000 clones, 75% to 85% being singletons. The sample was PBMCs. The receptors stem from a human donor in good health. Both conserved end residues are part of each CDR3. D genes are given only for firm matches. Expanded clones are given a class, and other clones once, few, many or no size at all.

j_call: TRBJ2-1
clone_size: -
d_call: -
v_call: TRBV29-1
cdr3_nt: TGCAGCGTTGAAGAGGGGACTTCGAAGTTCTTC
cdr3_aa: CSVEEGTSKFF

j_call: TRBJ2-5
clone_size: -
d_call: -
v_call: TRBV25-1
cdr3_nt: TGTGCCAGCAGTTCAGCACGGGTAGAGACCCAGTACTTC
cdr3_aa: CASSSARVETQYF

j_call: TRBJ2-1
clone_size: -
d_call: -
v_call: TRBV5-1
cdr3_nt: TGCGCCAGCAGCTTGGTTGAGGGCTACGAGCAGTTCTTC
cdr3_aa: CASSLVEGYEQFF

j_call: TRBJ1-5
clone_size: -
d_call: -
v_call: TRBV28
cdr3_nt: TGTGCCAGCAGTTTCGCCTACCAGGGAAATCAGCCCCAGCATTTT
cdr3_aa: CASSFAYQGNQPQHF

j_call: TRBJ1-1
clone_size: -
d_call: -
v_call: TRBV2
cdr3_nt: TGTGCCAGCAGTGAATTGGGGCAGGGAAGGGTGAACCCTGAAGCTTTCTTT
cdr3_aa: CASSELGQGRVNPEAFF

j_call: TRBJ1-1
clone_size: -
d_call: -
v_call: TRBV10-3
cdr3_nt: TGTGCCATCTTTTCAGGAACTGAAGCTTTCTTT
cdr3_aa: CAIFSGTEAFF

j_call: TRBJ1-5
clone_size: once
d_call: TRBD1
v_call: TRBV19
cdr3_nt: TGTGCCAGTAGTATTTGGATGGGACAGGGAAGGAATCAGCCCCAGCATTTT
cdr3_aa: CASSIWMGQGRNQPQHF

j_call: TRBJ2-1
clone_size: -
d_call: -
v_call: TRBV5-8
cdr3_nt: TGTGCCAGCACCGTGCTCCGGGGGGCCTCCTACAATGAGCAGTTCTTC
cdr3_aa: CASTVLRGASYNEQFF

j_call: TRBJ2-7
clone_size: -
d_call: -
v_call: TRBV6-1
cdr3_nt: TGTGCCAGCATTAAGTTGGGGGGACACGAGCAGTACTTC
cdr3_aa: CASIKLGGHEQYF

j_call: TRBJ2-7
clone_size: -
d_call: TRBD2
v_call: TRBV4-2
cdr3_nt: TGTGCCAGCAGCCAAGAGAGGACTAGTACCTACGAGCAGTACTTC
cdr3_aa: CASSQERTSTYEQYF

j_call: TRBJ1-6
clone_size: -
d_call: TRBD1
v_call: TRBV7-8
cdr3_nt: TGTGCCAGCAGCCCAAGGCTCAGACAGGGGGCCCTCTATAATTCACCCCTCCACTTT
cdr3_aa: CASSPRLRQGALYNSPLHF

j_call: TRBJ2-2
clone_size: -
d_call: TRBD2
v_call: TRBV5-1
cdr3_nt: TGCGCCAGCAGCCCGGACGCCGGGACTAGCGGGACCGGGGAGCTGTTTTTT
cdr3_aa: CASSPDAGTSGTGELFF

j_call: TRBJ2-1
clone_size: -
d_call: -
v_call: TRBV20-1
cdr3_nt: TGCAGTGCTAGAGACGTGAATGAGCAGTTCTTC
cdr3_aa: CSARDVNEQFF

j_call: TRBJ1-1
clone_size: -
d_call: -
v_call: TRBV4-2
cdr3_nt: TGTGCCAGCAGCCACCTGGTAGGGGGAACGGGAGCTTTCTTT
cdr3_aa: CASSHLVGGTGAFF

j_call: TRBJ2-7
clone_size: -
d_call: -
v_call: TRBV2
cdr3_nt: TGTGCCAGCAGGCTACAGGGAGGGACGCTCGAGCAGTACTTC
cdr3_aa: CASRLQGGTLEQYF

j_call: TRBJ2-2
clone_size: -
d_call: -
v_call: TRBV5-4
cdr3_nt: TGTGCCAGCATCCCTGACAAGAACACCGGGGAGCTGTTTTTT
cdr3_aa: CASIPDKNTGELFF

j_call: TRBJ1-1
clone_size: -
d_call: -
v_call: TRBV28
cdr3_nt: TGTGCCAGCAGTGATGGGGGGGCGTTGGCTTTCTTT
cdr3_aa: CASSDGGALAFF

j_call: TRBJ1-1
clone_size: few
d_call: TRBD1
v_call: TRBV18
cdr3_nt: TGTGCCAGCTCACCGGGACAGGGGATGAACACTGAAGCTTTCTTT
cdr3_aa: CASSPGQGMNTEAFF

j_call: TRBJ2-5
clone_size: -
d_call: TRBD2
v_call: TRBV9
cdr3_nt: TGTGCCAGCAGCGTAGAACTAGCGGCCGGCCAAGAGACCCAGTACTTC
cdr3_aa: CASSVELAAGQETQYF

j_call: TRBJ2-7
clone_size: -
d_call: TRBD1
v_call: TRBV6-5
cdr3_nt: TGTGCCAGCAGTAGGACAGGGGACGAGCAGTACTTC
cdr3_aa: CASSRTGDEQYF

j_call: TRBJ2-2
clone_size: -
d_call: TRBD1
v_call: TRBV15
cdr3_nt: TGTGCCACCAGCACTCGAGGACAGGCAATCGCGAACACCGGGGAGCTGTTTTTT
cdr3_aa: CATSTRGQAIANTGELFF

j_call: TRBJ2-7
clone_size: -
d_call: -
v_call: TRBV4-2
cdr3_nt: TGTGCCAGCAGCCAAGCCCGGGGATCCTACGAGCAGTACTTC
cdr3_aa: CASSQARGSYEQYF

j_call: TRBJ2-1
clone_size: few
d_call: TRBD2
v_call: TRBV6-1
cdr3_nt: TGTGCCAGCAGTGGCGTCACTAGCGGGAGTTACAATGAGCAGTTCTTC
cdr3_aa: CASSGVTSGSYNEQFF

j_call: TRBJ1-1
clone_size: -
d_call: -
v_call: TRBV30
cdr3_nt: TGTGCCTGGAACAGGGTTTACAACACTGAAGCTTTCTTT
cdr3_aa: CAWNRVYNTEAFF

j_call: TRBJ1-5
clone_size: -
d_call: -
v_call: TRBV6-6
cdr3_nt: TGTGCCAGCAGCCCCAGGGCCCTTTATCAGCCCCAGCATTTT
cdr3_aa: CASSPRALYQPQHF

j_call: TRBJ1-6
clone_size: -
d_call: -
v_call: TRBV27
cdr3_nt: TGTGCCAGCAGCCTATCACAGGCCGGTTCACCCCTCCACTTT
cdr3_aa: CASSLSQAGSPLHF

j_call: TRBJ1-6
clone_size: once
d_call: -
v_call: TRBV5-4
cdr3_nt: TGTGCCAGCAGCTTGGCAGGGGATAATTCACCCCTCCACTTT
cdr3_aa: CASSLAGDNSPLHF

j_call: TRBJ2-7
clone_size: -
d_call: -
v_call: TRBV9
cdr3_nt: TGTGCCAGCAGTGTATTAGAGTTTCCCTACGAGCAGTACTTC
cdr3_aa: CASSVLEFPYEQYF

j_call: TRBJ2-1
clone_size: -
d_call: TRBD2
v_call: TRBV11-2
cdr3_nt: TGTGCCAGCAGCACAGGGACTAGCGGGAGGATCTTC
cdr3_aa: CASSTGTSGRIF

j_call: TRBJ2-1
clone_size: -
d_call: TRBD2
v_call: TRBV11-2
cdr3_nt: TGTGCCAGCAGCTTATATTCCCGGGAGGGCAATGAGCAGTTCTTC
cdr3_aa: CASSLYSREGNEQFF

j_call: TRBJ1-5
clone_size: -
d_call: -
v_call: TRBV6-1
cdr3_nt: TGTGCCAGCAGTGAGAGTCAGCCGGGGCCCCAGCATTTT
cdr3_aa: CASSESQPGPQHF

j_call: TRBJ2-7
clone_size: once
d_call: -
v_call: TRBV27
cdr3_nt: TGTGCCAGCAGTTTGACTAGTATATCCTACGAGCAGTACTTC
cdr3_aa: CASSLTSISYEQYF

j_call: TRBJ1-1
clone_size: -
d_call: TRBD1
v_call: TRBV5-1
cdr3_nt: TGCGCCAGCATGTACAGGGGGCGCGAGGACACTGAAGCTTTCTTT
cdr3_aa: CASMYRGREDTEAFF

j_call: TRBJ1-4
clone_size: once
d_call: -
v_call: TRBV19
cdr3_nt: TGTGCCAGTAGCCCACAAGGATCGGGGGAAAAACTGTTTTTT
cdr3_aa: CASSPQGSGEKLFF

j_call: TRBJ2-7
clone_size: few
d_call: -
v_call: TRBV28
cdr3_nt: TGTGCCAGCAGTCCTACAGGGGGGGGAACCTACGAGCAGTACTTC
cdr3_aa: CASSPTGGGTYEQYF

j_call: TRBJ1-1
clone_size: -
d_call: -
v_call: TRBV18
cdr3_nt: TGTGCCAGCTCACCGGACAGAGGAAAAAACACTGAAGCTTTCTTT
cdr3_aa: CASSPDRGKNTEAFF

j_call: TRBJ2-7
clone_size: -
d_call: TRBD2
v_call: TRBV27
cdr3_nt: TGTGCCAGCAGTTCCCGAGGACTAGCGGGAACCCCTCTCCTCCCCTACGAGCAGTACTTC
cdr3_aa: CASSSRGLAGTPLLPYEQYF